The present T cell receptor (beta chain) was sequenced within a study of cytomegalovirus exposure and HLA in healthy donors. Broader study findings: Across HLA loci, a later analysis found differing TCR association rates, with DRB1 most and HLA-C fewest. TRBV6-2, TRBV6-3 and some other V segments were excluded as indistinguishable.

The PCR ran on 60 Vbeta and 13 Jbeta primers. Generated by immunoSEQ multiplex PCR, the TCRdb table keeps only in-frame clones and is missing some. The repertoire consists of 130,000 or so clones, with 55% to 75% occurring once and the leading ten covering less than 4.5%. Trimming stripped 5 bases from V and 6 bases from J, with 6 bases between. Germline loops: CDR1 SEHNR, CDR2 FQNEAQ (reference sequence). This CDR3 has 11 residues. This clone was detected once. What it binds is unknown. Sequencing was done on a sample of PBMCs. V gene TRBV7-9 combines with J gene TRBJ2-3, with D uncertain. This TCR came from a man aged 45-65 years in good health and CMV-seropositive. The CDR3 sequence is CASSPRDTQYF. The CDR3 DNA follows: TGTGCCAGCAGCCCGCGTGATACGCAGTATTTT.